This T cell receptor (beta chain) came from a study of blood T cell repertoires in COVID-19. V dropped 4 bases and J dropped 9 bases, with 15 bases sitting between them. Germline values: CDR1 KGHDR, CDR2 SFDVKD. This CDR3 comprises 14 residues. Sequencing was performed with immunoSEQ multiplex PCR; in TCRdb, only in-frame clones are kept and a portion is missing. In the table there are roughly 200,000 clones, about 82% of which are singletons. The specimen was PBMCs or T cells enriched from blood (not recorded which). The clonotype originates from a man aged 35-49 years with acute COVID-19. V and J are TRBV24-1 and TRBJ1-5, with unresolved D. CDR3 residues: CATSDRDELTPQHF. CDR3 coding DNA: TGTGCCACCAGTGACCGGGATGAACTCACGCCCCAGCATTTT.